What follows describes a single TCR beta chain. The sample originates from a study of shared clonotypes between healthy human individuals. This was a deep-level run. This table comes from immunoSEQ multiplex PCR, and its TCRdb copy is limited to in-frame clones, with some not included. The sample yields 470,000 or so clones, around 73% seen once. The trim removed 3 bases at V and 4 bases at J, leaving 21 bases unmatched. The CDR3 length is 20 residues. Germline V gene data show CDR1 as SGHNT and CDR2 as YENEEA. This clonotype was obtained from a woman aged 40 to 50 in good health. Some clones in this sample may be carry-over from other donors' samples. V and J are TRBV11-3 and TRBJ1-5, with TRBD1 identical over 7 bases. Sequencing used PBMCs. CDR3 DNA: TGTGCCAGCAGCTTTCCTGGGACAGATGATAGGGGCAAGGATAATCAGCCCCAGCATTTT. Its protein product is CASSFPGTDDRGKDNQPQHF.